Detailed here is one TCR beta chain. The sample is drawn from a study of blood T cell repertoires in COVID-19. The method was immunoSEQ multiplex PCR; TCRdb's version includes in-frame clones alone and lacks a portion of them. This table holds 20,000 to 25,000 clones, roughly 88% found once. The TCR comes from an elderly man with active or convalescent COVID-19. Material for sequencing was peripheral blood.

The CDR3 DNA reads TGCGCCAGCAGCCACGCCCCGGGAACCCATAGCACAGATACGCAGTATTTT. Translating gives CASSHAPGTHSTDTQYF. V and J are TRBV4-3 and TRBJ2-3; perhaps TRBD2 as D (5 bases). V lost 3 bases, J lost 0 bases, and 16 bases lay in between. The CDR3 contains 17 residues. The V gene's germline CDR1 is LGHNA and CDR2 YSLEER.